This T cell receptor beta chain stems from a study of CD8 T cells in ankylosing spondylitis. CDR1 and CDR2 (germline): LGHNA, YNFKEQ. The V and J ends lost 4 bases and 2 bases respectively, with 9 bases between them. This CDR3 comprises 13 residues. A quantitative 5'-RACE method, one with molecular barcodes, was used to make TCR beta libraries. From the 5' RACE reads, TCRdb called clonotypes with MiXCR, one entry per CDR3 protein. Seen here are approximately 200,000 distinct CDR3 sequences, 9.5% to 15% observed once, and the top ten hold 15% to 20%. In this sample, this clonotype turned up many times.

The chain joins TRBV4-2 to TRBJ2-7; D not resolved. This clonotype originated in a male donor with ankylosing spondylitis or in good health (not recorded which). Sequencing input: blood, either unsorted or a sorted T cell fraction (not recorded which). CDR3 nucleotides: TGTGCCAGCAGCCCCCAGGAAACCTACGAGCAGTACTTC. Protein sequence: CASSPQETYEQYF.